This T cell receptor (beta chain) was sequenced during a study of shared clonotypes between healthy human individuals. As for the study in general: Each donor's CD4 naive and CD4 memory cells filled three plates apiece, CD8 naive two, and CD8 memory one.

The germline gives CDR1 LNHDA, CDR2 SQIVND (reference sequence). There are 17 residues in the CDR3. Trimming removed 2 bases from V and 4 bases from J, with 18 bases in between. For this clone: Its specificity is unknown.

Whole-study findings and limits: Large depth notwithstanding, sorted-subset sequencing proved incomplete by rarefaction.

Assay used: immunoSEQ multiplex PCR; TCRdb lists only in-frame clones, some missing. The sample lists about 330,000 clones; around 72% were seen once. The sequenced material came from memory CD4+ T cells sorted from blood. Subset given: CD45RA-negative fraction. This sequence joins TRBV19 and TRBJ1-5; D is uncertain. The origin of this receptor is a man aged 30 to 39 in good health. CDR3 sequence reads: CASSIKVLLGQNQPQHF. CDR3 DNA sequence: TGTGCCAGTAGTATAAAAGTTTTGTTGGGCCAGAATCAGCCCCAGCATTTT.